The entry that follows covers one T cell receptor (beta chain) sequence. Its antigen remains unidentified. Nothing much larger sits one base from this clone, and base qualities are not available. The CDR3 runs 16 residues from the cysteine to the phenylalanine. This entry keeps only the CDR3 DNA: 48 bases, framed from base 1. Based on the germline V gene, the CDR1 and CDR2 sequences are SGHVS and FNYEAQ. V gives up 5 bases and J gives up 0 bases, and the segment between their germline ends measures 16 bases. The entry originates in a study of cytomegalovirus exposure and HLA in healthy donors (dated by TCRdb to the late 2010s). Looking at the study overall: In an earlier analysis of 450 to 750 of the donors, around 300 Gb of sequence data and 100 million or so unique TCR beta sequences from about 190 million T cells were reported. Typing coverage differed by locus: A, B, C, DRB1 and DQB1 were typed in roughly 629-630 donors, DQA1 in 522, DPA1 in 606, and DPB1 in about 450. HLA typing included class I and class II loci at four-digit resolution. A later analysis re-examined previously published TCR beta repertoires from over 500 donors and added high-resolution HLA genotyping to investigate patterns of TCR occurrence. Besides the first cohort of hundreds of subjects, a separate validation cohort made up of roughly 130 different subjects was used. To predict cytomegalovirus infection status, the study combined high-throughput TCR immunosequencing, statistical association of individual TCRs with disease status, and machine learning. Every discovery cohort repertoire had been produced on one sequencing platform. Using immunosequencing, the study profiled T cell repertoires from 666 subjects and related those repertoires to cytomegalovirus serostatus. About 300 gigabases of sequencing data and roughly 81 million unique TCR sequences made up an early release that covered several hundred HLA-typed donors. An earlier analysis of 450 to 750 of the donors used high-throughput TCR beta sequencing to judge whether each TCR beta V gene segment behaved as functional or pseudogenic. Alongside the repertoire data, information on donor age, sex, ethnicity and CMV serostatus was compiled. Across some 400 genotyped donors of the cohort, an average of roughly 200,000 unique TCR beta nucleotide sequences per donor were sequenced, and 15% to 20% of those sequences were non-productive. Several DR-DQ haplotypes were treated as single units for association and clustering because of strong linkage in the cohort. The study aimed to test whether cataloging public T cell receptors could reveal signatures of past pathogen exposure. Rather than drawing on any new phenotypic data, the later analysis identified candidate immune exposures from TCR beta sequences and the way those sequences occurred across donors. A later genetic analysis used genome-wide SNP genotypes for about three fifths of the 666 donors, treating that subset as a discovery cohort. Among the roughly 400 genotyped donors, 81% belonged to the genetic ancestry cluster associated with self-reported Caucasian donors. The research as a whole found: The authors suggested that the approach could potentially be generalized to other disease states and immunological phenotypes. Cytomegalovirus status was reported to be diagnosed by the classifier with high specificity and sensitivity in both the original and validation cohorts. Roughly uniform sequencing depth across donors was assumed in presence/absence analyses, although this assumption may not hold. In a later genetic analysis, fewer N-insertions in productive TCRs were reported among donors in an Asian-associated ancestry cluster than the roughly 700-donor mean. An earlier analysis of some 560 of the donors showed that most TCR beta V segments appeared in productive rearrangements either about 90% or about 30% of the time, which broadly matched IMGT annotations. Linkage disequilibrium might explain the correlated functional status among segregating V segments, but an unknown experimental factor could not be excluded. Only TCR beta chains were sequenced in this cohort, and the absence of alpha or paired-chain data limited detectable features. CMV serostatus was the only immune exposure information available for the cohort. Because some donors lacked HLA typing at each locus, the association tests relied only on the typed subset. Some IMGT-functional V segments, including TRBV6-2 and TRBV6-3, could not be told apart with the 87-base-pair reads, so those segments were excluded. In vitro tests confirmed that a few of the cytomegalovirus-associated TCR beta chains recognize cytomegalovirus antigens. Strong co-occurrence of HLA alleles, especially DR and DQ, made assigning TCR associations to individual alleles difficult. Several of the top co-occurrence clusters appeared to be linked to parvovirus B19, influenza, CMV and Epstein-Barr virus, according to a later analysis. The study gave a list of 150 to 200 TCR beta chains associated with cytomegalovirus. Most TCR sequences were observed very rarely across donors, whereas some public TCRs were present in many individuals. V-gene and J-gene trimming of TCR beta chains was associated with a missense DCLRE1C variant in a later genetic analysis, and the association was replicated in an independent cohort. A further reported finding was that TCR beta sequences accurately predicted the HLA-A and HLA-B alleles for most subjects in the first cohort. In a later analysis, most CMV-associated TCR beta chains were found to appear HLA-restricted, with HLA associations seemingly driven largely by CMV exposure. At a false discovery rate of 0.05, a later analysis linked under 20,000 TCR beta sequences to specific HLA alleles. A cluster of highly shared sequence variants was judged likely to be a technical artifact of the sequencing pipeline. In a later analysis, the rate of TCR association differed among HLA loci, with DRB1 alleles having the most associated TCRs and HLA-C alleles having the fewest. Because counts were too low, seventeen rarely observed V segments, including chromosome 9 orphons, were left out of the earlier analysis of approximately 580 of the donors. In a later analysis, HLA-associated TCR beta chains showed more clonal expansion and lower generation probabilities than non-associated chains that were equally common.

The cohort comprised 670 or so healthy bone marrow donors. At the time of sampling, all cohort members were nominally healthy, though unrecorded immune exposures were likely present. The donor tested CMV seronegative, placing the donor among the 352 seronegative members of the cohort. A peripheral blood sample was provided by each donor, and peripheral blood mononuclear cells were used for TCR beta sequencing. Genomic DNA was extracted from the blood cell samples with the Qiagen DNeasy Blood Extraction Kit. The library was generated by the immunoSEQ multiplex PCR assay. A mixture of 60 forward primers for TCR Vbeta segments and 13 reverse primers for TCR Jbeta segments was used in the multiplex PCR. Amplification of the CDR3 region of rearranged TCR beta genes was performed with a multiplex PCR assay on genomic DNA. Amplified TCR beta libraries were sequenced as 87-base-pair reads on the Illumina HiSeq System. As for the original processing: Across the roughly 640 repertoires, a later analysis counted 78 million or so unique TCR beta chains, around 10 million of which were shared by at least two donors. A nearest-neighbor algorithm error-corrected the raw reads and collapsed the reads into unique sequences, merging closely related sequences to remove PCR and sequencing errors. To assign V, D and J gene segments, CDR3 sequences were aligned to IMGT reference sequences. For a sequence to be retained, a match of at least six nucleotides to both a V gene segment and a J gene segment was required. A rearrangement was called productive if the CDR3 had no stop codons and remained in frame with V and J, and every other rearrangement was called non-productive. CDR3 was defined by IMGT convention, running from the second conserved V-encoded cysteine to the conserved J-encoded phenylalanine. In an earlier analysis of some 550 of the donors, sequences lacking an unambiguous match to a single V gene segment were excluded. In an earlier analysis of several hundred of the donors, a V segment was called functional when productive rearrangements were above 56.7%, and segregating when the standard deviation between donors exceeded 5%. A statistical classification framework was developed to diagnose cytomegalovirus status using the catalog of TCR beta chain sequences. In a later analysis, V and J genes were assigned by comparing TCR nucleotide sequences against IMGT/GENE-DB human TR gene sequences. A later analysis assigned CDR3 sequences and most-parsimonious VDJ recombination scenarios with the TCRdist pipeline. In a later analysis, each TCR beta chain was defined by its CDR3 amino acid sequence together with its V-gene family, and reads without a unique V-gene family were excluded. In a later analysis, nearly 600 highly shared, low-generation-probability nucleotide sequences were removed to address suspected cross-contamination and a sequencing artifact. In a later analysis, a clonal expansion index was calculated for each public chain from normalized within-repertoire ranks of inferred template counts. In a later analysis, generation probabilities were computed using a VDJ recombination model fitted to out-of-frame rearrangements, and the results were checked against IGoR. In a later analysis, hypergeometric tests were used to score TCR-TCR, TCR-HLA and TCR-CMV co-occurrence, with a repertoire-size bias correction applied to TCR pairs. A later analysis estimated false discovery rates by permuting HLA or CMV assignments 20 times. A later analysis grouped co-occurring TCRs with DBSCAN, adding TCRdist sequence similarity when clustering within HLA-allele-positive subsets. Co-occurrence clustering excluded repertoires with fewer than 30,000 or more than 120,000 public chains, plus five with anomalous nucleotide sharing. This immuneACCESS table, as held by TCRdb, lists in-frame sequences with V and J called but not all clones. Of the missing ones, under half trace to an unresolved V gene in checked studies; the others have no known cause. V and J calls plus clone size are reproduced from that table; the DNA served to infer D and trimming. This sample lists about 180,000 clones; 76% were detected once. The ten largest clones capture roughly 1.5% of the sample.

The sample comprised PBMCs. The rearranged chain carries TRBV7-6 and TRBJ1-1, and TRBD1 may be the D gene, going by 6 matching bases. The sequence was obtained from a man between 18 and 35 years old in good health and CMV-seronegative. DNA sequence: TGTGCCAGCAGCCCACAGACAGGCGCTATGAACACTGAAGCTTTCTTT. Its protein reads: CASSPQTGAMNTEAFF.